This is a list of T cell receptor beta chains from one sample in a study of T cell responses to AZD1222 COVID-19 vaccine. Here immunoSEQ multiplex PCR was the method, and the copy in TCRdb shows in-frame clones only, minus some. The sample has about 92,000 clones; roughly nine tenths are singletons. Source: peripheral blood, taken on day 0 of AZD1222 vaccination. The source is an adult in good health. The CDR3 runs from the conserved cysteine through the conserved F or W. The D gene is left open where the match is weak. Clone size is shown for a subset of rows, as once, few, many or a class of expanded clone.

CDR3 length	D gene	V gene	J gene	clone size	CDR3 protein	CDR3 DNA
14	NA	TRBV15	TRBJ1-6	NA	CATSRGSYNSPLHF	TGTGCCACCAGCAGAGGAAGCTATAATTCACCCCTCCACTTT
15	NA	TRBV6-5	TRBJ1-5	NA	CASSYAHTGAQPQHF	TGTGCCAGCAGTTACGCGCATACAGGCGCTCAGCCCCAGCATTTT
16	NA	TRBV5-1	TRBJ1-2	once	CASSSETGRGHYGYTF	TGCGCCAGCAGCTCGGAGACTGGACGGGGACACTATGGCTACACCTTC
14	NA	TRBV2	TRBJ1-5	NA	CASSPRGGNQPQHF	TGTGCCAGTTCCCCTCGGGGCGGCAATCAGCCCCAGCATTTT
17	TRBD2	TRBV7-9	TRBJ2-5	NA	CASLPASGRAKQETQYF	TGTGCCAGCTTGCCCGCTAGCGGGAGGGCCAAGCAAGAGACCCAGTACTTC
12	NA	TRBV29-1	TRBJ1-2	NA	CSVGVGVGGYTF	TGCAGCGTTGGAGTCGGGGTTGGCGGCTACACCTTC
13	NA	TRBV6-4	TRBJ1-1	NA	CASSPTVDTEAFF	TGTGCCAGCAGCCCGACAGTGGACACTGAAGCTTTCTTT
14	NA	TRBV3-1/TRBV3-2	TRBJ1-5	NA	CASSQSTGNQPQHF	TGTGCCAGCAGCCAGTCTACAGGGAATCAGCCCCAGCATTTT
14	NA	TRBV10-3	TRBJ1-5	NA	CAISESGTNQPQHF	TGTGCCATCAGTGAATCGGGCACTAATCAGCCCCAGCATTTT
18	TRBD1	TRBV3-1/TRBV3-2	TRBJ1-2	NA	CASSQEGQGINSRYGYTF	TGTGCCAGCAGCCAAGAGGGACAGGGCATTAATTCACGGTATGGCTACACCTTC
15	NA	TRBV7-2	TRBJ1-1	NA	CASSEQGSMNTEAFF	TGTGCCAGCAGCGAACAGGGATCCATGAACACTGAAGCTTTCTTT
13	TRBD1	TRBV10-1	TRBJ1-1	NA	CASSPGQGIEAFF	TGCGCCAGCAGCCCGGGACAGGGGATTGAAGCTTTCTTT
14	NA	TRBV9	TRBJ2-7	NA	CASSVRGSSREQYF	TGTGCCAGCAGCGTAAGGGGTTCTAGCCGCGAGCAGTACTTC
13	NA	TRBV28	TRBJ1-2	once	CASSTDINYGYTF	TGTGCCAGCAGTACAGACATTAACTATGGCTACACCTTC
16	NA	TRBV9	TRBJ2-3	NA	CASSLRGRRSTDTQYF	TGTGCCAGCAGCCTCAGGGGTAGGCGGTCCACAGATACGCAGTATTTT
16	TRBD1	TRBV2	TRBJ1-1	NA	CASLTGQGGRNTEAFF	TGTGCCAGCTTGACGGGACAGGGCGGGAGAAACACTGAAGCTTTCTTT
11	NA	TRBV19	TRBJ2-1	NA	CASQRGNEQFF	TGTGCCAGTCAAAGGGGCAATGAGCAGTTCTTC
15	NA	TRBV4-2	TRBJ1-4	NA	CASSRPAATNEKLFF	TGTGCCAGCAGCCGCCCGGCAGCAACTAATGAAAAACTGTTTTTT
14	NA	TRBV7-9	TRBJ1-3	NA	CASSLGARGNTIYF	TGTGCCAGCAGCTTAGGAGCTCGGGGAAACACCATATATTTT
16	TRBD2	TRBV4-2	TRBJ2-5	NA	CASSQDGAGGPETQYF	TGTGCCAGCAGCCAAGATGGAGCGGGGGGGCCGGAGACCCAGTACTTC
13	NA	TRBV12-3/TRBV12-4	TRBJ1-4	NA	CASSPTGEEKLFF	TGTGCCAGCAGCCCGACGGGGGAGGAAAAACTGTTTTTT
14	NA	TRBV7-9	TRBJ1-2	NA	CASSFQGGNYGYTF	TGTGCCAGCAGCTTCCAGGGTGGAAACTATGGCTACACCTTC
15	NA	TRBV7-2	TRBJ1-3	NA	CASSSRRGPGNTIYF	TGTGCCAGCAGCTCCCGCCGGGGGCCTGGAAACACCATATATTTT
11	NA	TRBV2	TRBJ1-1	NA	CASSDATEAFF	TGTGCCAGCAGTGATGCCACTGAAGCTTTCTTT
13	NA	TRBV7-3	TRBJ1-2	NA	CASSLGQGQGYTF	TGTGCCAGCAGCTTAGGGCAGGGTCAGGGCTACACCTTC
18	TRBD1	TRBV18	TRBJ2-7	NA	CASSPPGTGGWSVGEQYF	TGTGCCAGCTCACCACCGGGGACAGGGGGTTGGTCGGTGGGCGAGCAGTACTTC
16	NA	TRBV7-3	TRBJ2-7	NA	CASSLNGAAGPYEQYF	TGTGCCAGCAGCTTAAACGGTGCGGCAGGCCCCTACGAGCAGTACTTC
12	NA	TRBV10-1	TRBJ1-5	NA	CASSTGNQPQHF	TGCGCCAGCAGTACAGGGAATCAGCCCCAGCATTTT
13	NA	TRBV5-1	TRBJ2-1	NA	CASSPAPSDEQFF	TGCGCCAGCAGCCCGGCCCCGTCGGATGAGCAGTTCTTC
13	NA	TRBV7-9	TRBJ1-1	NA	CASSEWASLGAFF	TGTGCCAGCAGCGAATGGGCGAGTCTGGGGGCTTTCTTT
15	NA	TRBV3-1/TRBV3-2	TRBJ2-2	NA	CASSQGTGFTGELFF	TGTGCCAGCAGCCAAGGAACCGGGTTCACCGGGGAGCTGTTTTTT
15	NA	TRBV6-4	TRBJ1-1	NA	CASSDSNKMNTEAFF	TGTGCCAGCAGTGACTCGAACAAGATGAACACTGAAGCTTTCTTT
14	TRBD1	TRBV5-1	TRBJ2-7	NA	CASSTPGGIYEQYF	TGCGCCAGCAGCACCCCAGGGGGCATCTACGAGCAGTACTTC
16	TRBD2	TRBV6-4	TRBJ2-2	NA	CASSDSREGPAGELFF	TGTGCCAGCAGTGACTCGAGGGAGGGCCCCGCCGGGGAGCTGTTTTTT
15	NA	TRBV9	TRBJ1-3	NA	CASSAQTVFGNTIYF	TGTGCCAGCAGCGCCCAAACAGTATTCGGAAACACCATATATTTT
17	TRBD1	TRBV5-1	TRBJ1-1	NA	CASSPGQGGGRSTEAFF	TGCGCCAGCAGCCCGGGACAGGGGGGCGGTCGTAGCACTGAAGCTTTCTTT
16	TRBD2	TRBV4-1	TRBJ2-7	NA	CASSQEGREGLDEQYF	TGCGCCAGCAGCCAAGAGGGGCGGGAGGGCCTGGACGAGCAGTACTTC
14	NA	TRBV7-9	TRBJ2-7	NA	CASSLVSSSYEQYF	TGTGCCAGCAGCTTAGTTTCTAGCTCCTACGAGCAGTACTTC
13	NA	TRBV6-2/TRBV6-3	TRBJ2-7	once	CASSPGQRYEQYF	TGTGCCAGCAGTCCCGGACAGCGCTACGAGCAGTACTTC
17	NA	TRBV11-2	TRBJ1-5	NA	CASSLDPTEYSNQPQHF	TGTGCCAGCAGCTTAGATCCTACAGAATATAGCAATCAGCCCCAGCATTTT
11	NA	TRBV29-1	TRBJ2-3	NA	CSVASTDTQYF	TGCAGCGTCGCAAGCACAGATACGCAGTATTTT
14	TRBD1	TRBV28	TRBJ1-2	NA	CASRDRRADYGYTF	TGTGCCAGCAGGGACAGGCGAGCGGACTATGGCTACACCTTC
13	TRBD2	TRBV2	TRBJ2-5	NA	CASTGASGETQYF	TGTGCCAGCACCGGGGCTAGCGGAGAGACCCAGTACTTC
15	NA	TRBV19	TRBJ2-2	NA	CASSIGRQENGELFF	TGTGCCAGTAGTATAGGACGTCAGGAGAACGGGGAGCTGTTTTTT
14	NA	TRBV7-2	TRBJ1-5	NA	CASSLNPSNQPQHF	TGTGCCAGCAGCTTAAATCCCAGCAATCAGCCCCAGCATTTT
16	TRBD1	TRBV7-2	TRBJ1-4	NA	CASSLVPGTGVEKLFF	TGTGCCAGCAGCTTAGTACCCGGGACAGGGGTTGAAAAACTGTTTTTT
16	TRBD1	TRBV5-1	TRBJ1-3	NA	CASSLRQGSSGNTIYF	TGCGCCAGCAGCCTCCGACAGGGAAGCTCTGGAAACACCATATATTTT
15	TRBD1	TRBV28	TRBJ1-2	NA	CASSLRQGRNYGYTF	TGTGCCAGCAGTTTAAGACAGGGGAGGAACTATGGCTACACCTTC
14	TRBD1	TRBV2	TRBJ1-5	NA	CASSGTGEDQPQHF	TGTGCCAGCAGTGGGACAGGGGAGGATCAGCCCCAGCATTTT
15	TRBD1	TRBV24-1	TRBJ1-1	NA	CATSDLKAGGTEAFF	TGTGCCACCAGTGATTTAAAGGCAGGGGGCACTGAAGCTTTCTTT
14	NA	TRBV19	TRBJ1-5	NA	CASSIGGWDQPQHF	TGTGCCAGTAGTATAGGGGGTTGGGATCAGCCCCAGCATTTT
14	TRBD1	TRBV10-3	TRBJ1-1	NA	CAISGDRANTEAFF	TGTGCCATCAGTGGAGACAGGGCGAACACTGAAGCTTTCTTT
15	NA	TRBV4-3	TRBJ1-1	NA	CASSKQPGENTEAFF	TGCGCCAGCAGCAAGCAGCCCGGTGAGAACACTGAAGCTTTCTTT
13	NA	TRBV7-2	TRBJ2-5	NA	CASSRSPAETQYF	TGTGCCAGCAGCCGGAGCCCAGCAGAGACCCAGTACTTC